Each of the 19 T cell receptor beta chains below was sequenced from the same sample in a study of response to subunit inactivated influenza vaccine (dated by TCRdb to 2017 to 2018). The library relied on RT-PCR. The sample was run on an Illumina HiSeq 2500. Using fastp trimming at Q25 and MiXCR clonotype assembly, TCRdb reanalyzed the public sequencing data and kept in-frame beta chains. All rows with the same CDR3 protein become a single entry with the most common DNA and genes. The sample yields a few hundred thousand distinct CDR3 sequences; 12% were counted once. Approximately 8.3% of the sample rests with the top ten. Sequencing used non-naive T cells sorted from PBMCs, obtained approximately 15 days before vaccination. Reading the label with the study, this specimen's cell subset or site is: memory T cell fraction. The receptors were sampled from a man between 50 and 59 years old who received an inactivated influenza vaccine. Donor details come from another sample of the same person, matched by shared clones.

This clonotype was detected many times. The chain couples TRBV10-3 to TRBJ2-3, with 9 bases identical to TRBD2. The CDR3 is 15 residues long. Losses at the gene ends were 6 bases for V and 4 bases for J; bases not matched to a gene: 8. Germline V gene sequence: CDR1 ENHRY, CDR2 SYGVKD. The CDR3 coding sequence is TGTGCCATCAGCTTCGTTGCTAGCGGGGCAGATACGCAGTATTTT. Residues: CAISFVASGADTQYF.

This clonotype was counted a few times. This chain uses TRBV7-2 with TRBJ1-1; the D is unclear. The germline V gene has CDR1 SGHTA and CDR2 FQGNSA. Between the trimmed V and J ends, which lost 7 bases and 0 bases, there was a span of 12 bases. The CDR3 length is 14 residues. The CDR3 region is CASTLSNMNTEAFF. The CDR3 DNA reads TGTGCCAGCACCCTCAGTAATATGAACACTGAAGCTTTCTTT.

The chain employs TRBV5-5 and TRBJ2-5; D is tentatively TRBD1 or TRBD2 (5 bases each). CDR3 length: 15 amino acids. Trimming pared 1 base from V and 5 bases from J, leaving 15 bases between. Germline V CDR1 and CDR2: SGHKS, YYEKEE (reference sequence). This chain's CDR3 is CASSLSGAPGETQYF. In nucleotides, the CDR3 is TGTGCCAGCAGCTTGTCCGGGGCCCCCGGGGAGACCCAGTACTTC.

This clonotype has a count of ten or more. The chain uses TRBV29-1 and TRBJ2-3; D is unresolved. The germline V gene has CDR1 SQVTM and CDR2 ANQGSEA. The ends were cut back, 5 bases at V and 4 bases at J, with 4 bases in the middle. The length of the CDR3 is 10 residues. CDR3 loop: CSVRADTQYF. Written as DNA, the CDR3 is TGCAGCGTTAGGGCAGATACGCAGTATTTT.

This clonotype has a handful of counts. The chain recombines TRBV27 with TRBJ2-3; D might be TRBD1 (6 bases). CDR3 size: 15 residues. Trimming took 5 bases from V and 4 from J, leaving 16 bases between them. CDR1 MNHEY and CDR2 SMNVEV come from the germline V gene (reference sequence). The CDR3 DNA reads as TGTGCCAGCAGTCCAGGACAGTACCTTCCAGATACGCAGTATTTT. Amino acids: CASSPGQYLPDTQYF.

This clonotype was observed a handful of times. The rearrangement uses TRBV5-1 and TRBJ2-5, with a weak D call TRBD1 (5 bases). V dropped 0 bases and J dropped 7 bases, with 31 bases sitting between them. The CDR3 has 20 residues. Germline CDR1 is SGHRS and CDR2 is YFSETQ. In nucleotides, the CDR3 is TGCGCCAGCAGCTTGGAAGGGGATAACTCTCGAGGCGGACCCATCGGGACCCAGTACTTC. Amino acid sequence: CASSLEGDNSRGGPIGTQYF.

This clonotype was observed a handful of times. The DNA for the CDR3 is TGCAGTGCTCCAGGGGAGGAAGAGACCCAGTACTTC. Translation gives CSAPGEEETQYF. The chain couples TRBV20-1 to TRBJ2-5, with D possibly called TRBD1 or TRBD2 (6 bases each). With 5 bases removed from V and 3 bases from J, the gap between germline ends came to 10 bases. CDR1 is DFQATT and CDR2 is SNEGSKA in the germline V gene (reference sequence). This CDR3 spans 12 amino acids.

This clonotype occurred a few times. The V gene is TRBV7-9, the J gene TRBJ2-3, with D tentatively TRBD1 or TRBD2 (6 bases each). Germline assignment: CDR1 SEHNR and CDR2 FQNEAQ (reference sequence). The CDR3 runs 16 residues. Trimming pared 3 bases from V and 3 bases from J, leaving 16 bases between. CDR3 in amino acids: CASSFGQLRGTDTQYF. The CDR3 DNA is TGTGCCAGCAGCTTCGGACAGCTCCGGGGGACAGATACGCAGTATTTT.

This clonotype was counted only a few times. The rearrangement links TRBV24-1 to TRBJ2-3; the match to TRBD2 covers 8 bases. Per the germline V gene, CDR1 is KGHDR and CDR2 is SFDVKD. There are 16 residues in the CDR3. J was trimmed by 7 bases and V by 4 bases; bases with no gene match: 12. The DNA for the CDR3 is TGTGCCACCAGTGACATTGGTAGCGGGGAGTGGAATACGCAGTATTTT. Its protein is CATSDIGSGEWNTQYF.

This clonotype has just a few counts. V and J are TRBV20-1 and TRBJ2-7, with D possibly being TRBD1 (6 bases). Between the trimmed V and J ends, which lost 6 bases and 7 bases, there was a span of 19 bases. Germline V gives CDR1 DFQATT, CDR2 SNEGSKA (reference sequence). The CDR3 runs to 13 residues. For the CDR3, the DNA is TGCAGTGCCCCGGACAGATGGGGACGGGAGCAGTACTTC. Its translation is CSAPDRWGREQYF.

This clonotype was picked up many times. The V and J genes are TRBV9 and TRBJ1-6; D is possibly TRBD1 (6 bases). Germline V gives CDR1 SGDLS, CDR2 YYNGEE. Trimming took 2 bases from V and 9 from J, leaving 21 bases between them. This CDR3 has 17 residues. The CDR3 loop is CASSVSPSGGAGSPLHF. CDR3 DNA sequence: TGTGCCAGCAGCGTCTCTCCTTCCGGGGGCGCGGGTTCACCCCTCCACTTT.

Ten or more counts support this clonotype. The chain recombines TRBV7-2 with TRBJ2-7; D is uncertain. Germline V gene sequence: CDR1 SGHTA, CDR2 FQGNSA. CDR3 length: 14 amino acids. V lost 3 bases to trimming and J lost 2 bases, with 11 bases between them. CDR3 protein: CASSFPPQTYEQYF. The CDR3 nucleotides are TGTGCCAGCAGCTTCCCCCCTCAAACCTACGAGCAGTACTTC.

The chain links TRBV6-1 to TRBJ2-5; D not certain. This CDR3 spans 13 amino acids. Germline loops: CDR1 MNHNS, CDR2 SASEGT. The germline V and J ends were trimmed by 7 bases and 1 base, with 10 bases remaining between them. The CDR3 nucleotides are TGTGCCAGCAAGGTGCGCGGCCAAGAGACCCAGTACTTC. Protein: CASKVRGQETQYF.

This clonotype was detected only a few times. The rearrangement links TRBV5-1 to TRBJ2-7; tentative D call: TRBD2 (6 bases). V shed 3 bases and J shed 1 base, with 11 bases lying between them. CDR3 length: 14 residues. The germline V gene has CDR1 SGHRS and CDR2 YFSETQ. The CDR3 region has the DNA TGCGCCAGCAGCTCGGGAGAAGCGTCCTACGAGCAGTACTTC. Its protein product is CASSSGEASYEQYF.

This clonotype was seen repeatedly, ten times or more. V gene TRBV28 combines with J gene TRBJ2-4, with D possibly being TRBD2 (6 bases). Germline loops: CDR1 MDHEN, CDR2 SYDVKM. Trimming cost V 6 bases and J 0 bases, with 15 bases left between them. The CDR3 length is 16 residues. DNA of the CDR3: TGTGCCAGCAGCCCGGGGGTTAACCTAGCCAAAAACATTCAGTACTTC. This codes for CASSPGVNLAKNIQYF.

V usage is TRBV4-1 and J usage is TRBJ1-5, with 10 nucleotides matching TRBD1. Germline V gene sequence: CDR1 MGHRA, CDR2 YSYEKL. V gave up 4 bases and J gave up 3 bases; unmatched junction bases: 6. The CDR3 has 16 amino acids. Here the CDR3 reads CASSPGTGAFNQPQHF. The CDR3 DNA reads TGCGCCAGCAGCCCCGGGACAGGGGCTTTCAATCAGCCCCAGCATTTT.

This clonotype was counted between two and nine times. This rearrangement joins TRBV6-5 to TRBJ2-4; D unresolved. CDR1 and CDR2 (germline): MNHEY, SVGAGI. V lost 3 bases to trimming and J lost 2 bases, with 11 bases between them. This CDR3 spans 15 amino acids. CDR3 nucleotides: TGTGCCAGCAGTTATTTATCAGGTTCCAAAAACATTCAGTACTTC. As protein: CASSYLSGSKNIQYF.

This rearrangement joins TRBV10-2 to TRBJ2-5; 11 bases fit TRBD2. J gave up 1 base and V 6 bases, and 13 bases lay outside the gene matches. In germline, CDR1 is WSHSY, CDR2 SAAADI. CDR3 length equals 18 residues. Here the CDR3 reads CASSFTPGLADTQETQYF. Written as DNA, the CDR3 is TGCGCCAGCAGCTTTACTCCGGGACTAGCGGATACCCAAGAGACCCAGTACTTC.

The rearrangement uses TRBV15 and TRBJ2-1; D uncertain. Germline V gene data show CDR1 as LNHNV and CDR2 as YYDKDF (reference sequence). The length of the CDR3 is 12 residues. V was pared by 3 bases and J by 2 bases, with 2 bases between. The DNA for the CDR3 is TGTGCCACCAGCAGTGCCTACAATGAGCAGTTCTTC. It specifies CATSSAYNEQFF.